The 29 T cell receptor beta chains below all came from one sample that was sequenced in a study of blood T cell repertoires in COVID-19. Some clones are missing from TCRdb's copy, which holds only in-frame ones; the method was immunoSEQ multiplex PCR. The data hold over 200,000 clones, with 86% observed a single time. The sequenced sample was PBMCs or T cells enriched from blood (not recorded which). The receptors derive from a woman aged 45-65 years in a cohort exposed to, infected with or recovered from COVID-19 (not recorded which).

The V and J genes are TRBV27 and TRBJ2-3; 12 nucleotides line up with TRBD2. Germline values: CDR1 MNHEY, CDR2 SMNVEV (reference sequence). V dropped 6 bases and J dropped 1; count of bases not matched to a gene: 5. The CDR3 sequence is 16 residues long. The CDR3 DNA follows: TGTGCCAGCAGAACACGGACTAGCGGGGGCACAGATACGCAGTATTTT. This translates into CASRTRTSGGTDTQYF.

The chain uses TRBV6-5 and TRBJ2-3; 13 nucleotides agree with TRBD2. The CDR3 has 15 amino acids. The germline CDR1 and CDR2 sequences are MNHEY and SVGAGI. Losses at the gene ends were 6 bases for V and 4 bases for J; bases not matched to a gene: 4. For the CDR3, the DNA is TGTGCCAGCAGGAGACTAGCGGGGGGCGCAGATACGCAGTATTTT. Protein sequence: CASRRLAGGADTQYF.

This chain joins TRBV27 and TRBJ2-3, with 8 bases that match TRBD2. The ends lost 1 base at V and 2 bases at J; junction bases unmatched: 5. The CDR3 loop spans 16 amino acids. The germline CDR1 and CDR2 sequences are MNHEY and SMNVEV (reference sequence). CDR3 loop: CASSLFSGAPTDTQYF. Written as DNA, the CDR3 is TGTGCCAGCAGTTTATTTAGCGGGGCTCCCACAGATACGCAGTATTTT.

Here the CDR3 reads CASGFDPGAGNQPQHF. CDR3 DNA: TGTGCTAGTGGTTTTGATCCAGGGGCCGGGAATCAGCCCCAGCATTTT. The rearrangement joins TRBV12-5 to TRBJ1-5; tentative D call: TRBD1 (6 bases). The germline V gene has CDR1 LGHNT and CDR2 FRNRAP. V gave up 3 bases and J gave up 4 bases, with 16 bases separating them. This CDR3 region has 16 residues.

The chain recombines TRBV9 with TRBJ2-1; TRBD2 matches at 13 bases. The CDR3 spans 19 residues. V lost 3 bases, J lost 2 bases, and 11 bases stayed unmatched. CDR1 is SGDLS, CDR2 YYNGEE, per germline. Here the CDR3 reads CASSGTSGGQIYTYNEQFF. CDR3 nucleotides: TGTGCCAGCAGCGGGACTAGCGGGGGCCAAATTTACACCTACAATGAGCAGTTCTTC.

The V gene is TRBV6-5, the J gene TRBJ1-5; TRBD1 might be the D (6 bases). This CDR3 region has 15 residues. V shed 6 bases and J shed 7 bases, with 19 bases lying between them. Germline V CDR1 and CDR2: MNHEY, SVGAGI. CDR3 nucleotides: TGTGCCAGCAGCTCCGAGTTCAGGGGCGGACAGCCCCAGCATTTT. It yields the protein CASSSEFRGGQPQHF.

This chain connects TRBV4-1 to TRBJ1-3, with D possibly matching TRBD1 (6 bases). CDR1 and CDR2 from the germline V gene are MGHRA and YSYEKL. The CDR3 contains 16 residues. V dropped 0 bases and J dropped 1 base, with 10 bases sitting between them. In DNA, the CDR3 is TGCGCCAGCAGCCAAGAATACAGGGAATCTGGAAACACCATATATTTT. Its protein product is CASSQEYRESGNTIYF.

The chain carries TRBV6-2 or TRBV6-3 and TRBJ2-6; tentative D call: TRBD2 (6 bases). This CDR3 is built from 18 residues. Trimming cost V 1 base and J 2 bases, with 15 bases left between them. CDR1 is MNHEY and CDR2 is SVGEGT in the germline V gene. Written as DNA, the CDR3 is TGTGCCAGCAGTTACTGGGGCCCCCGGGGGACTGGGGCCAACGTCCTGACTTTC. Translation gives CASSYWGPRGTGANVLTF.

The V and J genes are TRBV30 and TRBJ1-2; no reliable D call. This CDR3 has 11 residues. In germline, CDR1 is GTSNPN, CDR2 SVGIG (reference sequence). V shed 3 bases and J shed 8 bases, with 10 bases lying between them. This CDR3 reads CAWRNTRGYTF. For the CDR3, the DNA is TGTGCCTGGAGGAATACGAGGGGCTACACCTTC.

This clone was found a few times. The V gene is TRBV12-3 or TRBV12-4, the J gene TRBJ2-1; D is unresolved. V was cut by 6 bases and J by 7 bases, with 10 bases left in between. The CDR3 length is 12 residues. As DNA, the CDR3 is TGTGCCAGCAGCTGGGCAGTAAATGAGCAGTTCTTC. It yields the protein CASSWAVNEQFF.

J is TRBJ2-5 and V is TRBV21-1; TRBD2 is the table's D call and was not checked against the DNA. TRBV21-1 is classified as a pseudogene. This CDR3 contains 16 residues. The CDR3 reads CASSMGTAGGRETQYF. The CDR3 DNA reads TGTGCCAGCAGCATGGGGACAGCGGGAGGGAGAGAGACCCAGTACTTC.

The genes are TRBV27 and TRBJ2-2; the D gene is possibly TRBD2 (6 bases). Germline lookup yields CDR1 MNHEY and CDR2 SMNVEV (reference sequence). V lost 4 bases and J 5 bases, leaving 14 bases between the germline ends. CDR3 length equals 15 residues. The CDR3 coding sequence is TGTGCCAGCAGTTCGGACTCCCGGGAGACCGGGGAGCTGTTTTTT. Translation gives CASSSDSRETGELFF.

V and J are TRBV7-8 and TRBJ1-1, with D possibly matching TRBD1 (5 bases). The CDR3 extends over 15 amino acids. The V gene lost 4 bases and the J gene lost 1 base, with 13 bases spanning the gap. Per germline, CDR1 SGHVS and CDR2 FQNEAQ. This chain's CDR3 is CASSSGGTANTEAFF. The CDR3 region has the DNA TGTGCCAGCAGCTCCGGCGGGACGGCGAACACTGAAGCTTTCTTT.

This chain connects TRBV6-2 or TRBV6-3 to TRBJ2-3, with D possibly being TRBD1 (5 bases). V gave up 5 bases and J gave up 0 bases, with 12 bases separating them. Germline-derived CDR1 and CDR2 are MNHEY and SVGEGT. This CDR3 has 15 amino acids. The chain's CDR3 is CASSTDIISTDTQYF. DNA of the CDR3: TGTGCCAGCAGTACGGACATCATTAGCACAGATACGCAGTATTTT.

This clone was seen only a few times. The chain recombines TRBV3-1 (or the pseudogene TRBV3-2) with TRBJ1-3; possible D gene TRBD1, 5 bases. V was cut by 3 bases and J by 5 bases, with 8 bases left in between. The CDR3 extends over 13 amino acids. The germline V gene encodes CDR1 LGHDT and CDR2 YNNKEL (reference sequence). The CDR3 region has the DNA TGTGCCAGCAGCCAGAACAGGAGAAACACCATATATTTT. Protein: CASSQNRRNTIYF.

DNA for the CDR3: TGTGCCAGCAGCCTCGGGACCCAGGGGGAGGCCCAGTACTTC. This codes for CASSLGTQGEAQYF. V gene TRBV9 combines with J gene TRBJ2-5; tentative D call: TRBD1 (7 bases). This CDR3 has 14 residues. The V end lost 4 bases, the J end lost 9 bases, and 19 bases lay between the germline ends. Per the germline V gene, CDR1 is SGDLS and CDR2 is YYNGEE.

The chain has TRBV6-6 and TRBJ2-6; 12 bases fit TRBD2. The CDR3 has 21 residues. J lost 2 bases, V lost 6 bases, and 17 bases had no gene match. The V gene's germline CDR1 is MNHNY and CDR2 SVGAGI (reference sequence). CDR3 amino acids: CASSPTGTSGRLSAGANVLTF. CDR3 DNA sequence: TGTGCCAGCAGCCCCACCGGGACTAGCGGGCGATTGAGCGCTGGGGCCAACGTCCTGACTTTC.

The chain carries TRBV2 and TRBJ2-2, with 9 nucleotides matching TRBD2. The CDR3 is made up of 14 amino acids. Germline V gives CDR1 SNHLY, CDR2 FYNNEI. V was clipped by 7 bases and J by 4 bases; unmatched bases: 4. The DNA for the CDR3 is TGTGCCAGCACCACTAGCGGGTTCACCGGGGAGCTGTTTTTT. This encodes CASTTSGFTGELFF.

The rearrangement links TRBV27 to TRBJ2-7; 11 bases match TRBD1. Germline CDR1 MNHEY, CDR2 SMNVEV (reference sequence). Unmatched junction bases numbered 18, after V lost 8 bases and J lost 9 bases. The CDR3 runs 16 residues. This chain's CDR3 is CASAYVPPGQGVGQYF. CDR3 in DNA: TGTGCCAGCGCATACGTGCCCCCGGGACAGGGGGTTGGGCAGTACTTC.

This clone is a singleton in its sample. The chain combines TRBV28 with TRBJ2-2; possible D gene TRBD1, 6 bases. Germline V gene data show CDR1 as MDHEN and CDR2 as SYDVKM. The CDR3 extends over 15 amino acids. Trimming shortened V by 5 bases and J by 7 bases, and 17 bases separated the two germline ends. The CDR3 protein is CASSTTGGIVGELFF. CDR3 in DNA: TGTGCCAGCAGTACGACAGGTGGGATTGTCGGGGAGCTGTTTTTT. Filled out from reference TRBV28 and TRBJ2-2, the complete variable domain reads DVKVTQSSRYLVKRTGEKVFLECVQDMDHENMFWYRQDPGLGLRLIYFSYDVKMKEKGDIPEGYSVSREKKERFSLILESASTNQTSMYLCASSTTGGIVGELFFGEGSRLTVL.

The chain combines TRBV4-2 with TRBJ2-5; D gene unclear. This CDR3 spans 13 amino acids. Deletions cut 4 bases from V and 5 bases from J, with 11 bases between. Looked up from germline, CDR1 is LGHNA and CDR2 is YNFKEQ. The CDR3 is CASSLDARETQYF. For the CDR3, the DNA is TGTGCCAGCAGCCTCGATGCTAGGGAGACCCAGTACTTC.

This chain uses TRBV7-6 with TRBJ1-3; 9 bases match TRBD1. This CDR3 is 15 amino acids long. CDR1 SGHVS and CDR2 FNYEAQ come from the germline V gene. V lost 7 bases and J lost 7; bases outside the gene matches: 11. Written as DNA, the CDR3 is TGTGCCAGCACCCTGACAGGGGGAAGTGGGAACACCATATATTTT. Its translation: CASTLTGGSGNTIYF.

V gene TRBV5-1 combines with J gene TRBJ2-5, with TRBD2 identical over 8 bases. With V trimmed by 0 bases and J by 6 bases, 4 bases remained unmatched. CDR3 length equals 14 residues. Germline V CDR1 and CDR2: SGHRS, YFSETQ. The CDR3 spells CASSLGAGDQTQYF. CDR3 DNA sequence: TGCGCCAGCAGCTTGGGAGCGGGGGACCAGACCCAGTACTTC.

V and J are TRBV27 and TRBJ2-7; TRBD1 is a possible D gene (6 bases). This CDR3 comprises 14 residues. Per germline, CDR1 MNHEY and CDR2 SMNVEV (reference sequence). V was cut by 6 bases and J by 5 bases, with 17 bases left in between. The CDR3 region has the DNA TGTGCCAGCAGGATGGACAGTGGGGCCCACGAGCAGTACTTC. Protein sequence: CASRMDSGAHEQYF.

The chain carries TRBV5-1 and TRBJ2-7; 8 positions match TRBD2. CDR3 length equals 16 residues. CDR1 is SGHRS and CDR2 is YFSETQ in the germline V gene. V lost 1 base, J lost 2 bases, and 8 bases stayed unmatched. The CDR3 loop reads CASSLTLSGGTYEQYF. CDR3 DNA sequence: TGCGCCAGCAGCTTGACGTTGAGCGGGGGAACCTACGAGCAGTACTTC.

CDR3 in amino acids: CATSDPGGGPDTQYF. The CDR3 DNA reads TGTGCCACCAGTGACCCGGGGGGAGGGCCAGATACGCAGTATTTT. The rearrangement links TRBV24-1 to TRBJ2-3; 7 nucleotides align to TRBD2. Germline loops: CDR1 KGHDR, CDR2 SFDVKD. This CDR3 region has 15 residues. The V and J ends lost 4 bases and 4 bases, in that order; junction bases with no gene match: 7.

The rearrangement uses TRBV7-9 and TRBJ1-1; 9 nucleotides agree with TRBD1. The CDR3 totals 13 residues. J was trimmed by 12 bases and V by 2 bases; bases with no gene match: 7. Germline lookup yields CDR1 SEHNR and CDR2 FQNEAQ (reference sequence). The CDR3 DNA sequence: TGTGCCAGCAGCTTAATGGGGGACAGGGAACCTTTCTTT. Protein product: CASSLMGDREPFF.

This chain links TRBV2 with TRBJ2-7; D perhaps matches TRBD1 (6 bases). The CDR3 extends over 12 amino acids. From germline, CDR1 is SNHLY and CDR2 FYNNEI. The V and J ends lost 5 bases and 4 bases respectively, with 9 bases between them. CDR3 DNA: TGTGCCAGCAGTTCCGGACAGTACGAGCAGTACTTC. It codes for CASSSGQYEQYF.

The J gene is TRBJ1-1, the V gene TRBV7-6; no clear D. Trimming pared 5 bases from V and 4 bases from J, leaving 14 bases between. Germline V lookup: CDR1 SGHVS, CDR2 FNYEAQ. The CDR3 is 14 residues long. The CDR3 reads CASSPQRRATEAFF. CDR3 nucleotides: TGTGCCAGCAGCCCCCAGAGGAGAGCCACTGAAGCTTTCTTT.